This entry lists 12 T cell receptor beta chains sequenced from one sample in a study of T cell clonality in common variable immunodeficiency (dated by TCRdb to between 2014 and 2017). Beyond this particular receptor, the publication reports: CVID TCRbeta sequences were reported to have fewer deletions and N-nucleotide insertions and to lack highly modified clones with 13 or more V deletions.

No antigen has been assigned to these receptors. Library preparation was by the immunoSEQ multiplex PCR assay. TCRdb stores this immuneACCESS table with in-frame sequences only. Part of the clones is absent; in the studies checked, under half of the shortfall reflects unresolved V genes, and no reason is known for the rest. In this sample, about 34,000 clones appear, none counted once only. 6.5% to 7.5% of the sample is taken by the ten largest. Sequenced: peripheral blood mononuclear cells. All receptors derive from a human donor with common variable immunodeficiency.

There are many counts of this clone. The read terminates 3 residues before the CDR3 end, so the remaining end is supplied by the germline J gene. V is TRBV6-2 or TRBV6-3 and J is TRBJ2-5, with D perhaps matching TRBD1 (5 bases). Germline V gene lookup returns CDR1 MNHEY and CDR2 SVGEGT. The V and J ends lost 8 bases and 5 bases respectively, with 15 bases between them. This CDR3 spans 13 amino acids. The DNA read from the CDR3 is TGTGCCAGCCAGAATACGTGGGGCGAGACC. This sequence encodes CASQNTWGET. In full, the CDR3 reads CASQNTWGETQYF.

As regards this clone: With the read ending 3 residues before the CDR3 end, the germline J gene is used to fill in that end. The V call is TRBV7-3, the J call TRBJ2-7; a weak D match, TRBD2 (6 bases). The CDR3 is made up of 14 amino acids. V lost 5 bases to trimming and J lost 3 bases, with 14 bases between them. The germline V gene encodes CDR1 SGHTA and CDR2 FQGTGA. Incomplete CDR3 DNA: TGTGCCAGCAGCCCCGGGACTGGATACTACGAG. As protein: CASSPGTGYYE. The whole CDR3 is CASSPGTGYYEQYF.

The table lists this clone with many counts. The read ends 3 residues before the CDR3 terminus; that terminus is restored from the germline J gene. The genes are TRBV27 and TRBJ2-3, with 10 bases lining up with TRBD2. From germline, CDR1 is MNHEY and CDR2 SMNVEV (reference sequence). J lost 1 base, V lost 8 bases, and 6 bases had no gene match. The CDR3 totals 15 residues. The CDR3 spells CASRSTSGRTDTQYF. CDR3 DNA (partial): TGTGCCAGCCGTTCGACTAGCGGGCGCACAGATACG.

As for this clone: The read falls 3 residues short of the CDR3 end, and the missing part is taken from the germline J gene. The V call is TRBV7-9, the J call TRBJ2-7; D remains unclear. Germline CDR1 reads SEHNR; CDR2 reads FQNEAQ (reference sequence). This CDR3 is 14 amino acids long. The germline V and J ends were trimmed by 6 bases and 2 bases, with 14 bases remaining between them. The CDR3 loop reads CASSTTINPYEQYF. The part of the CDR3 DNA that was read is TGTGCCAGCAGTACCACAATTAACCCCTACGAG. The whole variable domain, filled in from reference TRBV7-9 and TRBJ2-7, reads DTGVSQNPRHKITKRGQNVTFRCDPISEHNRLYWYRQTLGQGPEFLTYFQNEAQLEKSRLLSDRFSAERPKGSFSTLEIQRTEQGDSAMYLCASSTTINPYEQYFGPGTRLTVT.

This clone was found a few times. The observed sequence ends 3 residues before the CDR3 terminus, with the missing tail filled in from the germline J gene. V and J are TRBV18 and TRBJ2-7; maybe TRBD1 (6 bases). There are 13 residues in the CDR3. Trimming removed 6 bases at V and 3 bases at J, with 12 bases between. Looked up from germline, CDR1 is KGHSH and CDR2 is LQKENI. The part of the CDR3 DNA that was read is TGTGCCAGCTCTCGGGACACCGACTACGAG. Its protein product is CASSRDTDYE. From start to end, the CDR3 is CASSRDTDYEQYF.

Comment on this clone: The read terminates 3 residues ahead of where the CDR3 ends, so the germline J gene completes it. The chain employs TRBV19 and TRBJ2-5; unclear D gene. Trimming shortened V by 4 bases and J by 0 bases, and 12 bases separated the two germline ends. This CDR3 comprises 15 residues. The V gene's germline CDR1 is LNHDA and CDR2 SQIVND (reference sequence). The CDR3 is CASSKTHKYQETQYF. The CDR3 DNA, read in part, is TGTGCCAGTAGTAAAACCCACAAGTACCAAGAGACC. Variable domain in full (rest from reference TRBV19 and TRBJ2-5): DGGITQSPKYLFRKEGQNVTLSCEQNLNHDAMYWYRQDPGQGLRLIYYSQIVNDFQKGDIAEGYSVSREKKESFPLTVTSAQKNPTAFYLCASSKTHKYQETQYFGPGTRLLVL.

This clone appeared many times. Incomplete CDR3 DNA: TGTGCCAGTAGAGGACTAGCGGGAGGCCACCGCACAGATACG. Its translation: CASRGLAGGHRTDT. From start to end, the CDR3 is CASRGLAGGHRTDTQYF. The chain links TRBV19 to TRBJ2-3; 14 nucleotides align to TRBD2. The CDR3 extends 3 residues past the end of the read, so its final part is completed from the germline J gene. This CDR3 is built from 17 residues. V lost 6 bases to trimming and J lost 1 base; unmatched junction nucleotides: 6. CDR1 LNHDA and CDR2 SQIVND come from the germline V gene (reference sequence).

This clone was observed many times. The sequenced fragment ends 3 residues before the CDR3 boundary, so the rest is inferred from the germline J gene. The chain uses TRBV11-2 and TRBJ1-3, with D maybe TRBD1 (6 bases). V was cut by 6 bases and J by 1 base, with 7 bases left in between. Germline assignment: CDR1 SGHAT and CDR2 FQNNGV. The CDR3 consists of 13 residues. The CDR3 bases that were read are TGTGCCAGCAGTACAGGGTCTGGAAACACC. Residues: CASSTGSGNT. The complete CDR3 reads CASSTGSGNTIYF.

This clone was picked up many times. Read sequence stops 3 residues before the CDR3 end, and the germline J gene provides the missing end. V and J are TRBV7-9 and TRBJ1-1; unclear D gene. This CDR3 has 13 amino acids. Germline-derived CDR1 and CDR2 are SEHNR and FQNEAQ (reference sequence). Trimming cost V 2 bases and J 6 bases, with 10 bases left between them. CDR3 amino acids: CASSLRSDAEAFF. Incomplete CDR3 DNA: TGTGCCAGCAGCTTAAGGTCTGATGCTGAA.

CDR3 sequence reads: CASSYIRDRSPLHF. Partial CDR3 DNA: TGTGCCAGCAGTTACATCAGGGACAGGTCACCC. The chain combines TRBV6-4 with TRBJ1-6; 8 positions agree with TRBD1. The read finishes 3 residues shy of the CDR3 end, and the germline J gene is used to complete it. V trimming: 5 bases; J trimming: 10 bases; junction bases outside the gene matches: 7. This CDR3 has 14 amino acids. Per the germline V gene, CDR1 is MRHNA and CDR2 is SNTAGT.

This clone qualifies as medium-sized. The read terminates 3 residues before the CDR3 end, so the remaining end is supplied by the germline J gene. The gene calls are TRBV20-1 and TRBJ2-3, with a possible D match to TRBD2 (6 bases). The ends were cut back, 2 bases at V and 0 bases at J, with 15 bases in the middle. Germline values: CDR1 DFQATT, CDR2 SNEGSKA (reference sequence). There are 16 residues in the CDR3. The sequenced CDR3 bases are TGCAGTGCTAGATTTTTGGCTAGCGCTAGCACAGATACG. Protein: CSARFLASASTDT. The full CDR3 protein is CSARFLASASTDTQYF.

This clone was seen only a few times. The read ends 3 residues before the CDR3 terminus; that terminus is restored from the germline J gene. J is TRBJ2-5 and V is TRBV2; D gene unclear. The CDR3 length is 14 residues. Germline loops: CDR1 SNHLY, CDR2 FYNNEI. Between the trimmed V and J ends, which lost 0 bases and 6 bases, there was a span of 11 bases. CDR3 DNA, as far as it was read: TGTGCCAGCAGTGAAGCACAGTTCAATAAGACC. This gives the protein CASSEAQFNKT. The CDR3, in full, reads CASSEAQFNKTQYF.